One T cell receptor beta chain is described in this entry. The antigen remains undetermined. Patients were aged 18 to 65, had disease duration under 2 months, and had newly diagnosed hyperthyroidism. Amplification targeted TCR beta CDR3 regions from RNA transcripts. Carried out on the TCR CDR3, a first-round RT-PCR used the HTBI primer set. Each CDR3 protein gets one entry after TCRdb re-called the multiplex PCR reads with MiXCR. This table has some 700,000 distinct CDR3 sequences, roughly 17% appearing once. This sample is drawn from a study of T cells in Graves' hyperthyroidism and ophthalmopathy. Study results and caveats: Ophthalmopathy cases were set apart from stable hyperthyroidism by a 13 V-J model. Most thyroid clonotypes expanded above 0.001 were also detected in blood.

Input material: blood. The receptor was isolated from a man over 45 with Graves' hyperthyroidism.

CDR3 DNA sequence: TGTGCCAGCAGAGGGAATGTCTACGAGCAGTACTTC. It translates to CASRGNVYEQYF. The chain combines TRBV6-1 with TRBJ2-7; no definite D call. CDR1 and CDR2 (germline): MNHNS, SASEGT. Trimming cost V 6 bases and J 3 bases, with 9 bases left between them. This CDR3 contains 12 residues.